These T cell receptor beta chains were read from a single sample in a study of T cells in Graves' hyperthyroidism and ophthalmopathy. Each CDR3 protein gets one entry after TCRdb re-called the multiplex PCR reads with MiXCR. The sample contains 350,000 to 400,000 distinct CDR3 sequences, about 15% of which appear only once. The sample comprised blood. All receptors come from a woman aged 55-70 years with Graves' hyperthyroidism. The CDR3 runs from the conserved cysteine through the conserved F or W. Fields, in order: CDR3 protein, CDR3 DNA, D gene, V gene, J gene, clone size. D genes are given only for firm matches. A row's size may be missing; if present it is once, few, many or a size class.

CDR3 protein: CASSPNAETQYF
CDR3 DNA: TGTGCCAGCTCTCCAAACGCGGAGACCCAGTACTTC
D gene: -
V gene: TRBV18
J gene: TRBJ2-5
clone size: many

CDR3 protein: CASSLGQENSPLHF
CDR3 DNA: TGTGCCAGCAGTTTAGGGCAGGAAAATTCACCCCTCCACTTT
D gene: -
V gene: TRBV12-3/TRBV12-4
J gene: TRBJ1-6
clone size: many

CDR3 protein: CGGGGRETSTDTQYF
CDR3 DNA: TGTGGCGGGGGTGGCAGGGAGACTAGCACAGATACGCAGTATTTT
D gene: TRBD2
V gene: TRBV5-4
J gene: TRBJ2-3
clone size: few

CDR3 protein: CASTYGQVGSPLHF
CDR3 DNA: TGTGCCAGCACTTATGGACAGGTCGGTTCACCCCTCCACTTT
D gene: TRBD1
V gene: TRBV6-5
J gene: TRBJ1-6
clone size: few

CDR3 protein: CSVAGQINYGYTF
CDR3 DNA: TGCAGCGTAGCGGGACAGATTAACTATGGCTACACCTTC
D gene: TRBD1
V gene: TRBV29-1
J gene: TRBJ1-2
clone size: many

CDR3 protein: CASTWTSGAYEQYF
CDR3 DNA: TGTGCCAGCACCTGGACTAGCGGAGCCTACGAGCAGTACTTC
D gene: TRBD2
V gene: TRBV28
J gene: TRBJ2-7
clone size: many

CDR3 protein: CSARDFGTSDNEQFF
CDR3 DNA: TGCAGTGCTAGAGATTTCGGGACTAGTGACAATGAGCAGTTCTTC
D gene: TRBD2
V gene: TRBV20-1
J gene: TRBJ2-1
clone size: many

CDR3 protein: CASSQGERMGGRAQPISGANVLTF
CDR3 DNA: TGTGCCAGCAGCCAAGGGGAGAGGATGGGGGGCCGAGCACAACCAATATCTGGGGCCAACGTCCTGACTTTC
D gene: -
V gene: TRBV4-2
J gene: TRBJ2-6
clone size: -

CDR3 protein: CSVESGNTGELFF
CDR3 DNA: TGCAGCGTTGAATCAGGGAATACCGGGGAGCTGTTTTTT
D gene: -
V gene: TRBV29-1
J gene: TRBJ2-2
clone size: -

CDR3 protein: CAISESDRGYTEAFF
CDR3 DNA: TGTGCCATCAGTGAGTCTGACAGGGGGTACACTGAAGCTTTCTTT
D gene: TRBD1
V gene: TRBV10-3
J gene: TRBJ1-1
clone size: many

CDR3 protein: CASTNWASGRYNEQFF
CDR3 DNA: TGTGCCAGTACCAACTGGGCTAGCGGACGATACAATGAGCAGTTCTTC
D gene: TRBD2
V gene: TRBV19
J gene: TRBJ2-1
clone size: many

CDR3 protein: CASSWGISGNTIYF
CDR3 DNA: TGTGCCAGCAGCTGGGGGATTTCTGGAAACACCATATATTTT
D gene: -
V gene: TRBV7-9
J gene: TRBJ1-3
clone size: -

CDR3 protein: CASHRDRGEDTEAFF
CDR3 DNA: TGTGCCTCCCATCGCGACAGGGGCGAAGACACTGAAGCTTTCTTT
D gene: TRBD1
V gene: TRBV6-1
J gene: TRBJ1-1
clone size: -

CDR3 protein: CASSVGVDTEAFF
CDR3 DNA: TGTGCCAGCAGTGTGGGGGTTGACACTGAAGCTTTCTTT
D gene: -
V gene: TRBV2
J gene: TRBJ1-1
clone size: many

CDR3 protein: CASRRESGNEKLFF
CDR3 DNA: TGCGCCAGCCGCAGGGAATCGGGAAATGAAAAACTGTTTTTT
D gene: -
V gene: TRBV10-1
J gene: TRBJ1-4
clone size: many

CDR3 protein: CASSQRQFNSPLHF
CDR3 DNA: TGTGCCAGCAGCCAGAGACAGTTTAATTCACCCCTCCACTTT
D gene: -
V gene: TRBV16
J gene: TRBJ1-6
clone size: few

CDR3 protein: CASRTSGTYEQYF
CDR3 DNA: TGTGCCAGCAGAACTAGCGGGACCTACGAGCAGTACTTC
D gene: TRBD2
V gene: TRBV28
J gene: TRBJ2-7
clone size: few

CDR3 protein: CASSQGKGGNTIYF
CDR3 DNA: TGCGCCAGCAGCCAAGGAAAGGGCGGGAACACCATATATTTT
D gene: -
V gene: TRBV4-1
J gene: TRBJ1-3
clone size: -

CDR3 protein: CSARDPNRVHTDTQYF
CDR3 DNA: TGCAGTGCTAGAGACCCCAATAGAGTACACACAGATACGCAGTATTTT
D gene: -
V gene: TRBV20-1
J gene: TRBJ2-3
clone size: few

CDR3 protein: CASSFTGGINEQYF
CDR3 DNA: TGCGCCAGCAGCTTCACAGGGGGCATAAACGAGCAGTACTTC
D gene: TRBD1
V gene: TRBV5-1
J gene: TRBJ2-7
clone size: many

CDR3 protein: CASSQGTSGLYEQYF
CDR3 DNA: TGCGCCAGCAGCCAAGGGACTAGCGGCCTCTACGAGCAGTACTTC
D gene: TRBD2
V gene: TRBV5-1
J gene: TRBJ2-7
clone size: many

CDR3 protein: CAWQREGDTQYF
CDR3 DNA: TGTGCCTGGCAGCGGGAGGGGGATACGCAGTATTTT
D gene: TRBD2
V gene: TRBV30
J gene: TRBJ2-3
clone size: many

CDR3 protein: CASSEIAGREKLFF
CDR3 DNA: TGTGCCAGCAGTGAAATCGCGGGAAGAGAAAAACTGTTTTTT
D gene: -
V gene: TRBV2
J gene: TRBJ1-4
clone size: many

CDR3 protein: CASSHSSGSNQPQHF
CDR3 DNA: TGTGCCAGCAGTCACTCTTCGGGGTCTAATCAGCCCCAGCATTTT
D gene: -
V gene: TRBV6-1
J gene: TRBJ1-5
clone size: few

CDR3 protein: CAISAEQETQYF
CDR3 DNA: TGTGCCATCAGTGCCGAGCAAGAGACCCAGTACTTC
D gene: -
V gene: TRBV10-3
J gene: TRBJ2-5
clone size: many

CDR3 protein: CASSLAAGGKNYGYTF
CDR3 DNA: TGTGCCAGCAGTTTAGCCGCAGGGGGCAAAAACTATGGCTACACCTTC
D gene: TRBD1
V gene: TRBV28
J gene: TRBJ1-2
clone size: many

CDR3 protein: CSARDGTYPRGYTF
CDR3 DNA: TGCAGTGCTAGAGATGGGACCTACCCTAGAGGCTACACCTTC
D gene: -
V gene: TRBV20-1
J gene: TRBJ1-2
clone size: -

CDR3 protein: CASNPGGYNSPLHF
CDR3 DNA: TGTGCCAGCAACCCCGGGGGGTATAATTCACCCCTCCACTTT
D gene: -
V gene: TRBV6-1
J gene: TRBJ1-6
clone size: -

CDR3 protein: CATSRPLAGSEQFF
CDR3 DNA: TGTGCCACCAGCAGACCTCTAGCGGGATCTGAGCAGTTCTTC
D gene: TRBD2
V gene: TRBV15
J gene: TRBJ2-1
clone size: -

CDR3 protein: CASSPGMGQGGVETQYF
CDR3 DNA: TGTGCCAGCAGCCCCGGAATGGGACAGGGAGGCGTTGAGACCCAGTACTTC
D gene: TRBD1
V gene: TRBV3-1
J gene: TRBJ2-5
clone size: many

CDR3 protein: CASSPPVLGTDTQYF
CDR3 DNA: TGTGCCAGCTCACCACCCGTCCTAGGCACAGATACGCAGTATTTT
D gene: -
V gene: TRBV18
J gene: TRBJ2-3
clone size: many

CDR3 protein: CASSLGTSGSSGANVLTF
CDR3 DNA: TGCGCCAGCAGCTTAGGGACTAGCGGGAGCTCTGGGGCCAACGTCCTGACTTTC
D gene: TRBD2
V gene: TRBV5-1
J gene: TRBJ2-6
clone size: -

CDR3 protein: CASTAAPGSPLHF
CDR3 DNA: TGTGCCAGCACCGCCGCACCAGGGTCACCCCTCCACTTT
D gene: -
V gene: TRBV2
J gene: TRBJ1-6
clone size: many

CDR3 protein: CASSSHTSQPQHF
CDR3 DNA: TGTGCCAGCAGCTCCCACACAAGCCAGCCCCAGCATTTT
D gene: -
V gene: TRBV5-6
J gene: TRBJ1-5
clone size: -

CDR3 protein: CASSERGQSNQPQHF
CDR3 DNA: TGTGCCAGCAGTGAACGGGGACAGAGCAATCAGCCCCAGCATTTT
D gene: TRBD1
V gene: TRBV6-1
J gene: TRBJ1-5
clone size: many

CDR3 protein: CASSLPTSGRLNEQFF
CDR3 DNA: TGTGCCAGCAGCCTTCCGACTAGCGGGAGGCTCAATGAGCAGTTCTTC
D gene: TRBD2
V gene: TRBV3-1
J gene: TRBJ2-1
clone size: many

CDR3 protein: CASSPHGSGREYNEQFF
CDR3 DNA: TGTGCCAGCAGCCCCCATGGTAGCGGGAGGGAATACAATGAGCAGTTCTTC
D gene: TRBD2
V gene: TRBV7-9
J gene: TRBJ2-1
clone size: once

CDR3 protein: CASSLEHRYGYTF
CDR3 DNA: TGTGCCAGCAGCTTGGAACACCGCTATGGCTACACCTTC
D gene: -
V gene: TRBV5-4
J gene: TRBJ1-2
clone size: few

CDR3 protein: CASSPGGGGNSPLHF
CDR3 DNA: TGTGCCAGCTCACCCGGGGGAGGAGGCAATTCACCCCTCCACTTT
D gene: -
V gene: TRBV18
J gene: TRBJ1-6
clone size: many

CDR3 protein: CASTKTDTNTEAFF
CDR3 DNA: TGTGCCAGCACAAAGACAGACACGAACACTGAAGCTTTCTTT
D gene: -
V gene: TRBV18
J gene: TRBJ1-1
clone size: few

CDR3 protein: CASSRLETQYF
CDR3 DNA: TGTGCCAGCAGCCGACTAGAAACCCAGTACTTC
D gene: -
V gene: TRBV12-3/TRBV12-4
J gene: TRBJ2-5
clone size: many

CDR3 protein: CSATPERDSYNEQFF
CDR3 DNA: TGCAGTGCTACCCCCGAGCGGGACAGTTACAATGAGCAGTTCTTC
D gene: -
V gene: TRBV20-1
J gene: TRBJ2-1
clone size: many

CDR3 protein: CASSQGTSGRNEQFF
CDR3 DNA: TGTGCCAGCAGCCAAGGGACTAGCGGGAGAAATGAGCAGTTCTTC
D gene: TRBD2
V gene: TRBV7-2
J gene: TRBJ2-1
clone size: many

CDR3 protein: CSAETSGTTYEQYF
CDR3 DNA: TGCAGTGCTGAGACTAGCGGGACCACCTACGAGCAGTACTTC
D gene: TRBD2
V gene: TRBV20-1
J gene: TRBJ2-7
clone size: many

CDR3 protein: CASSPGLAREDTQYF
CDR3 DNA: TGTGCCAGCAGTCCTGGACTAGCGAGGGAAGATACGCAGTATTTT
D gene: TRBD2
V gene: TRBV13
J gene: TRBJ2-3
clone size: many

CDR3 protein: CASRPRGGRDGYTF
CDR3 DNA: TGTGCCAGCAGACCGCGGGGCGGGAGGGATGGCTACACCTTC
D gene: -
V gene: TRBV7-8
J gene: TRBJ1-2
clone size: many

CDR3 protein: CASSGSGNQGTQYF
CDR3 DNA: TGTGCCAGTAGCGGTTCAGGGAACCAGGGGACCCAGTACTTC
D gene: -
V gene: TRBV19
J gene: TRBJ2-5
clone size: few

CDR3 protein: CAWSVHPVWEEAGELFF
CDR3 DNA: TGTGCCTGGAGTGTACATCCGGTGTGGGAGGAGGCCGGGGAGCTGTTTTTT
D gene: -
V gene: TRBV30
J gene: TRBJ2-2
clone size: many

CDR3 protein: CASRGTGGLNTIYF
CDR3 DNA: TGTGCCAGCCGAGGGACAGGGGGCCTAAACACCATATATTTT
D gene: TRBD1
V gene: TRBV6-1
J gene: TRBJ1-3
clone size: -

CDR3 protein: CAISESRGALYNEQFF
CDR3 DNA: TGTGCCATCAGTGAGTCGAGGGGGGCCCTTTACAATGAGCAGTTCTTC
D gene: -
V gene: TRBV10-3
J gene: TRBJ2-1
clone size: few

CDR3 protein: CAGAGTGMSDTQYF
CDR3 DNA: TGTGCCGGAGCCGGGACAGGGATGTCAGATACGCAGTATTTT
D gene: TRBD1
V gene: TRBV12-3/TRBV12-4
J gene: TRBJ2-3
clone size: -

CDR3 protein: CASSLDGLSAYEQYF
CDR3 DNA: TGCGCCAGCAGCTTGGATGGGTTGAGTGCCTACGAGCAGTACTTC
D gene: -
V gene: TRBV5-1
J gene: TRBJ2-7
clone size: many

CDR3 protein: CASSYDRGRSYEQYF
CDR3 DNA: TGTGCCAGCAGTTACGATAGAGGGAGGTCGTACGAGCAGTACTTC
D gene: -
V gene: TRBV6-5
J gene: TRBJ2-7
clone size: few

CDR3 protein: CASSFGAGNMNTEAFF
CDR3 DNA: TGTGCCAGCAGCTTTGGGGCAGGGAACATGAACACTGAAGCTTTCTTT
D gene: -
V gene: TRBV5-4
J gene: TRBJ1-1
clone size: -

CDR3 protein: CASRKTAKGGYTF
CDR3 DNA: TGTGCCAGCAGGAAAACAGCAAAGGGTGGCTACACCTTC
D gene: -
V gene: TRBV6-2/TRBV6-3
J gene: TRBJ1-2
clone size: many

CDR3 protein: CASSRRNFAYNEQFF
CDR3 DNA: TGTGCCAGCAGTCGTAGGAATTTTGCCTACAATGAGCAGTTCTTC
D gene: -
V gene: TRBV28
J gene: TRBJ2-1
clone size: many

CDR3 protein: CASSYSVGDYGYTF
CDR3 DNA: TGTGCCAGCAGTTACTCGGTCGGGGACTATGGCTACACCTTC
D gene: -
V gene: TRBV6-2/TRBV6-3
J gene: TRBJ1-2
clone size: once